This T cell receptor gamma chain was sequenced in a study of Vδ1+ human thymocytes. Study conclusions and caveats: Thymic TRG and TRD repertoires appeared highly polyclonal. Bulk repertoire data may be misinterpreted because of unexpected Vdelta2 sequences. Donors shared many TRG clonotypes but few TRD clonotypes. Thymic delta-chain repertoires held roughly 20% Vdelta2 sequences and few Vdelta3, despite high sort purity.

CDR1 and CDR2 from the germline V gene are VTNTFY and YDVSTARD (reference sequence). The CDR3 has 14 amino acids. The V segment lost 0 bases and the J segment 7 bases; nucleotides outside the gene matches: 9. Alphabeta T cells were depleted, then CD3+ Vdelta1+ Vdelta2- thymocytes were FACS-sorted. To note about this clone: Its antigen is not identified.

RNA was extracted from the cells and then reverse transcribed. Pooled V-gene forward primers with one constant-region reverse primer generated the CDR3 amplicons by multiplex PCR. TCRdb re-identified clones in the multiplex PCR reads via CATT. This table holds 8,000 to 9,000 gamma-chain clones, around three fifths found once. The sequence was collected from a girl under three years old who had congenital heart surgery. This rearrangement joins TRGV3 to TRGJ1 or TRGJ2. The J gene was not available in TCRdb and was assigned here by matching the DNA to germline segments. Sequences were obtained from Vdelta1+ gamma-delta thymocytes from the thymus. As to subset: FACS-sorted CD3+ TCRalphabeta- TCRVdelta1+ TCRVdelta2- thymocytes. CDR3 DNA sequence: TGTGCCACCTGGGACAGGCCCAGGAGATATAAGAAACTCTTT. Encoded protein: CATWDRPRRYKKLF.